The T cell receptor beta chain described here comes from a study of shared T cell receptors in the human thymus (dated by TCRdb to the early 2020s). Regarding the research as a whole: The study investigated the way shared, self-reactive T-cell receptor alpha chains are produced in the human thymus.

The CDR3 goes from the cysteine to the phenylalanine over 12 residues. CDR3 DNA is the only sequence kept; it has 36 bases, read in frame from the first base. V loses 10 bases, J loses 4 bases, and the germline ends lie 10 bases apart. CDR1 and CDR2, looked up from the germline V gene, are ENHRY and SYGVKD. About this clone: What antigen it recognizes has not been identified. The record has no base qualities; no much larger clone is one base away.

The receptor library was made with the immunoSEQ multiplex PCR assay. TCRdb's version of the immuneACCESS table is confined to in-frame rearrangements and falls short of the full clone set. An unresolved V gene accounts for under half of the shortfall where checked; the remainder is of unknown origin. The sample table holds hundreds of thousands of clones, of which roughly 88% were seen once. Around 0.01% of the sample lies in the top ten. These data are also associated with another study on human thymus T cells. That second report states: The donors were immunologically healthy infants in Finland who had open corrective cardiac surgery for congenital heart defects. Thymus tissue was collected as surgical resects that were removed during corrective cardiac surgery. Both the thymic and the peripheral blood repertoires appeared to show biased V and J gene segment usage. The related research found that thymic TCR repertoires overlapped highly between unrelated individuals. The study used about 8 infant thymus samples plus four related peripheral blood samples to characterize TCR alpha and beta repertoires. Donor ages ranged from roughly 6 to 250 days, and the cohort comprised about six male and a couple of female infants. Thymocytes were freed from the tissue by mechanical means and kept at -70 degrees C as pellets of about 9-33 million cells. Genomic DNA was extracted from frozen cell pellets with a QIAsymphony instrument. The immunoSEQ multiplex PCR assay was used to amplify the TCRB and TCRAD loci from a standardized amount of quality-controlled genomic DNA. The V(D)J region was spanned by amplicons of a length sufficient to cover the CDR3 and to identify V and J genes. Amplicon sequencing was performed on an Illumina platform through the commercial immunoSEQ service. Primer bias and sequencing errors were corrected as previously described, and TCRAD and TCRB were defined on the basis of the IMGT database. immunoSEQ Analyzer 3.0 and VDJTools were used for repertoire analysis, which covered basic statistics, V/J segment usage, diversity estimates, rarefaction and pairwise overlap. Chao1, ChaoE, Efron-Thisted, Shannon and inverse Simpson indices were used to estimate diversity, which was also estimated on datasets down-sampled to the smallest sample. Repertoire overlap was determined by strict matching of CDR3 nucleotide sequence, V gene and J gene, and Jaccard-based multidimensional scaling clustering was applied. Thymus samples yielded on average around 810,000 unique TCRB clonotypes, compared with roughly 80,000 from blood samples.

The sample was thymocytes. This chain joins TRBV10-3 to TRBJ1-4; no confident D gene assignment can be made. The source of this sequence is a boy in the first two years of life with a congenital heart defect. Donor details come from another sample of the same person, matched by shared clones. The CDR3 region has the sequence CATAPVNEKLFF. The nucleotide sequence is TGTGCCACCGCTCCAGTTAATGAAAAACTGTTTTTT.